This is a list of T cell receptor beta chains from one sample in a study of metastatic and nonmetastatic thyroid tumors. TCRdb re-called the PCR reads via MiXCR. Of 1,900 or so clones listed, roughly 11% are singletons. Sample: tumor tissue. These receptor sequences come from a female donor with papillary thyroid cancer or a benign thyroid nodule (not recorded which). Some clones in this sample may be carry-over from other donors' samples. Each CDR3 is given with its conserved first and last residue. D genes are given only for firm matches. Clone size is given for some rows only: seen once, a few or many times, or a class if the clone is expanded.

clone_size	cdr3_length	d_call	v_call	j_call	cdr3_aa	cdr3_nt
many	13	.	TRBV5-1	TRBJ2-5	CASSSTGKETQYF	TGCGCCAGCAGCTCGACTGGAAAAGAGACCCAGTACTTC
medium-sized	15	TRBD1	TRBV19	TRBJ1-1	CASSRTGATRSRAFF	TGTGCCAGTAGTCGGACAGGGGCCACCAGGTCGCGAGCTTTCTTT
medium-sized	14	.	TRBV6-1	TRBJ1-1	CASTTLQGRTEAFF	TGTGCCAGCACCACACTACAGGGTCGCACTGAAGCTTTCTTT
many	13	TRBD2	TRBV30	TRBJ2-1	CAWGLAGVNEQFF	TGTGCCTGGGGACTAGCGGGTGTAAATGAGCAGTTCTTC
medium-sized	12	.	TRBV6-1	TRBJ1-1	CASSPGQSEAFF	TGTGCCAGCAGCCCCGGACAGAGTGAAGCTTTCTTT
many	14	.	TRBV7-9	TRBJ1-6	CANSPLPNNSPLHF	TGTGCCAACAGCCCGCTACCCAATAATTCACCCCTCCACTTT
many	15	TRBD1	TRBV18	TRBJ2-2	CASSLGQGHTGELFF	TGTGCCAGCTCTCTCGGACAGGGACACACCGGGGAGCTGTTTTTT
.	14	.	TRBV5-6	TRBJ1-4	CASSLAGQFEKLFF	TGTGCCAGCAGCCTCGCAGGGCAGTTCGAAAAACTGTTTTTT
medium-sized	14	.	TRBV20-1	TRBJ1-2	CSARVNTANYGYTF	TGCAGTGCTAGAGTCAATACAGCTAACTATGGCTACACCTTC
many	12	.	TRBV29-1	TRBJ1-1	CSVEESPTEAFF	TGCAGCGTTGAAGAGTCTCCCACTGAAGCTTTCTTT
.	17	.	TRBV7-3	TRBJ2-5	CASARVRDGTTSETQYF	TGTGCCAGCGCTCGGGTTCGGGATGGGACCACTTCGGAGACCCAGTACTTC
.	14	TRBD1	TRBV7-2	TRBJ1-1	CASSAWTGFTEAFF	TGTGCCAGCAGCGCCTGGACAGGGTTCACTGAAGCTTTCTTT
many	16	TRBD1	TRBV5-6	TRBJ1-1	CASSLRQGRWNTEAFF	TGTGCCAGCAGCCTTAGACAGGGAAGATGGAACACTGAAGCTTTCTTT
medium-sized	14	.	TRBV12-3/TRBV12-4	TRBJ1-3	CASITAFSGNTIYF	TGTGCCAGCATTACGGCCTTCTCTGGAAACACCATATATTTT
many	15	TRBD1	TRBV18	TRBJ2-3	CASSPGQGTTDTQYF	TGTGCCAGCTCACCGGGACAGGGGACGACAGATACGCAGTATTTT
many	15	.	TRBV5-6	TRBJ2-7	CASSFGARGKYEQYF	TGTGCCAGCAGCTTCGGCGCCAGGGGTAAATACGAGCAGTACTTC
many	13	.	TRBV29-1	TRBJ1-2	CSARGEVRDGYTF	TGCAGCGCCCGAGGGGAAGTGAGGGATGGCTACACCTTC
many	15	.	TRBV18	TRBJ2-3	CASFARQAGTDTQYF	TGTGCCAGCTTCGCCCGACAGGCCGGCACAGATACGCAGTATTTT
many	15	TRBD2	TRBV7-9	TRBJ2-1	CASRLGTSLMDEQFF	TGTGCCAGCAGACTTGGGACTAGCCTCATGGATGAGCAGTTCTTC
medium-sized	14	TRBD1	TRBV19	TRBJ2-7	CASSIGTGGHEQYF	TGTGCCAGTTCGATCGGGACAGGGGGCCACGAGCAGTACTTC
medium-sized	15	.	TRBV7-2	TRBJ2-7	CASNPSTGQSYEQYF	TGTGCCAGCAACCCCTCGACAGGTCAGTCCTACGAGCAGTACTTC
medium-sized	13	.	TRBV10-3	TRBJ2-5	CAISVGLQETQYF	TGTGCCATCAGTGTAGGGCTCCAAGAGACCCAGTACTTC
medium-sized	13	.	TRBV11-2	TRBJ1-6	CASSLDRNSPLHF	TGTGCCAGCAGCTTAGATAGAAATTCACCCCTCCACTTT
medium-sized	12	.	TRBV5-1	TRBJ2-7	CASSLSSYEQYF	TGCGCCAGCAGCTTGAGCTCCTACGAGCAGTACTTC
large	17	TRBD1	TRBV27	TRBJ1-2	CASSPRGRGKYMGGYTF	TGTGCCAGCAGTCCCAGGGGCAGGGGGAAATATATGGGGGGCTACACCTTC
many	16	.	TRBV18	TRBJ1-5	CASSPGAANSNQPQHF	TGTGCCAGCTCACCGGGGGCAGCTAATAGCAATCAGCCCCAGCATTTT
large	13	.	TRBV27	TRBJ1-2	CASSLRLNYGYTF	TGTGCCAGCAGTTTAAGACTAAACTATGGCTACACCTTC
many	18	TRBD2	TRBV13	TRBJ2-1	CASSLGETSGRGWGEQFF	TGTGCCAGCAGCTTAGGCGAGACTAGCGGGAGGGGATGGGGTGAGCAGTTCTTC
many	16	.	TRBV4-1	TRBJ1-5	CASSQVSWVGFQPQHF	TGCGCCAGCAGCCAAGTTTCTTGGGTTGGGTTTCAGCCCCAGCATTTT
many	12	.	TRBV18	TRBJ1-6	CASSSGTPALHF	TGTGCCAGCTCATCTGGGACCCCGGCCCTCCACTTT
many	17	TRBD2	TRBV18	TRBJ2-6	CASSPPHGGAGANVLTF	TGTGCCAGCTCACCACCCCATGGGGGGGCTGGGGCCAACGTCCTGACTTTC
medium-sized	16	TRBD2	TRBV10-3	TRBJ2-3	CAISETLAGDRDTQYF	TGTGCCATCAGTGAGACCCTAGCGGGGGACCGGGATACGCAGTATTTT
medium-sized	18	TRBD2	TRBV24-1	TRBJ2-1	CATSDIRTSGSSYNEQFF	TGTGCCACCAGTGATATACGGACTAGCGGGAGCTCCTACAATGAGCAGTTCTTC